These 23 T cell receptor beta chains share one sample of origin, sequenced in a study of T-cell memory formation after mild COVID-19. In TCRdb, the 5' RACE reads were re-called with MiXCR into one record per CDR3 protein. The sample holds roughly 86,000 distinct CDR3 sequences, around an eighth seen once. What was sequenced was PBMCs or a T cell subset sorted from them (not recorded which). The receptors shown here come from an adult woman who had mild COVID-19 (a few samples of this study predate the infection). Cell type and time point are not known.

This clonotype was picked up a small number of times. The rearrangement uses TRBV7-9 and TRBJ2-1; 8 bases are a match to TRBD2. The CDR3 has 16 residues. The germline V gene encodes CDR1 SEHNR and CDR2 FQNEAQ (reference sequence). V trimming: 5 bases; J trimming: 9 bases; junction bases outside the gene matches: 15. CDR3 protein: CASSPSEKRERVEQFF. The CDR3 nucleotides are TGTGCCAGCAGCCCCTCAGAGAAGCGGGAGAGAGTTGAGCAGTTCTTC.

CDR3 protein: CASTLDRGGTEAFF. The CDR3 bases are TGTGCCAGCACCCTTGACAGGGGAGGCACTGAAGCTTTCTTT. V is TRBV6-5 and J is TRBJ1-1; 8 positions match TRBD1. Trimming removed 7 bases from V and 4 bases from J; junction bases left unmatched: 8. CDR1 is MNHEY and CDR2 is SVGAGI in the germline V gene. The CDR3 contains 14 residues.

This sequence joins TRBV23-1 and TRBJ2-5; 15 positions match TRBD2. TRBV23-1 is an ORF; its function is uncertain. The J segment lost 5 bases and the V segment lost 10 bases, leaving 8 bases of the junction unmatched. The CDR3 has 15 residues. CDR3 sequence: CAIMGLAGGQETQYF. CDR3 coding DNA: TGCGCCATCATGGGACTAGCGGGAGGTCAGGAGACCCAGTACTTC.

The chain links TRBV2 to TRBJ2-5; tentatively, D is TRBD1 or TRBD2 (5 bases each). Trimming took off 0 bases at V and 2 bases at J, with 10 bases between the two ends. The CDR3 sequence is 15 residues long. Germline CDR1 reads SNHLY; CDR2 reads FYNNEI. The CDR3 DNA follows: TGTGCCAGCAGTGAAGCGTGGGGGATTCAAGAGACCCAGTACTTC. The encoded protein is CASSEAWGIQETQYF.

This clonotype is medium-sized by share. The rearrangement joins TRBV4-3 to TRBJ2-7; TRBD2 agrees at 10 bases. This CDR3 contains 16 residues. The germline V gene has CDR1 LGHNA and CDR2 YSLEER. Trimming at V came to 5 bases and at J to 2 bases, leaving 9 bases not matched to a gene. This CDR3 reads CASSMGLAGETYEQYF. The DNA for the CDR3 is TGCGCCAGCAGCATGGGGCTAGCGGGAGAAACCTACGAGCAGTACTTC.

The rearrangement links TRBV27 to TRBJ2-5; no definite D call. V dropped 1 base and J dropped 2 bases, with 11 bases sitting between them. CDR3 length: 15 amino acids. The germline V gene has CDR1 MNHEY and CDR2 SMNVEV (reference sequence). DNA of the CDR3: TGTGCCAGCAGTTTATTTGCGGAGCTACAAGAGACCCAGTACTTC. Protein product: CASSLFAELQETQYF.

This chain uses TRBV6-2 or TRBV6-3 with TRBJ2-7; TRBD1 matches at 8 bases. The junction had 8 bases not matched to a gene; V was cut back by 7 bases and J by 3 bases. Germline CDR1 MNHEY, CDR2 SVGEGT. The CDR3 totals 14 residues. CDR3 sequence reads: CASNAGTGVYEQYF. The CDR3, as DNA: TGTGCCAGCAACGCCGGGACAGGAGTCTACGAGCAGTACTTC.

This clonotype was detected a few times. The chain joins TRBV6-4 to TRBJ2-1; TRBD2 aligns across 7 bases. Trimming at V came to 3 bases and at J to 3 bases, leaving 5 bases not matched to a gene. This CDR3 has 15 amino acids. Germline assignment: CDR1 MRHNA and CDR2 SNTAGT. The CDR3 sequence is CASSEVAGLYNEQFF. The DNA for the CDR3 is TGTGCCAGCAGTGAGGTAGCGGGCCTCTACAATGAGCAGTTCTTC.

The genes are TRBV7-9 and TRBJ2-2; D not resolved. V dropped 10 bases and J dropped 1 base, with 19 bases sitting between them. This CDR3 spans 16 amino acids. Looked up from germline, CDR1 is SEHNR and CDR2 is FQNEAQ (reference sequence). CDR3 sequence reads: CATRGVTDGNTGELFF. DNA for the CDR3: TGTGCCACCCGTGGGGTGACGGACGGGAACACCGGGGAGCTGTTTTTT.

A few counts support this clonotype. The chain is built from TRBV11-2 and TRBJ2-3; the D gene is possibly TRBD2 (6 bases). This CDR3 is 15 amino acids long. V was trimmed by 1 base and J by 0 bases, leaving 8 bases between them. Germline CDR1 and CDR2: SGHAT and FQNNGV. In nucleotides, the CDR3 is TGTGCCAGCAGCTTAGGGGCGGGGAGCACAGATACGCAGTATTTT. This encodes CASSLGAGSTDTQYF.

CDR3 in amino acids: CASSLEGFEYNEQFF. The CDR3 DNA sequence: TGTGCCAGCAGCCTAGAAGGCTTCGAGTACAATGAGCAGTTCTTC. The chain has TRBV7-8 and TRBJ2-1, with D unclear. V was clipped by 5 bases and J by 4 bases, with 15 bases between them. Germline lookup yields CDR1 SGHVS and CDR2 FQNEAQ. This CDR3 is built from 15 residues.

This chain links TRBV12-3 or TRBV12-4 with TRBJ2-1, with D tentatively TRBD1 (7 bases). V lost 3 bases to trimming and J lost 9 bases, with 12 bases between them. There are 13 residues in the CDR3. This chain's CDR3 is CASSFRGVPEQFF. The CDR3 DNA reads as TGTGCCAGCAGTTTCAGGGGGGTTCCTGAGCAGTTCTTC.

CDR3 protein: CASSGGAGELFF. DNA of the CDR3: TGTGCCAGCAGCGGAGGCGCCGGGGAGCTGTTTTTT. This chain links TRBV7-8 with TRBJ2-2; D possibly corresponds to TRBD2 (5 bases). The CDR3 runs to 12 residues. The V end lost 5 bases, the J end lost 6 bases, and 7 bases lay between the germline ends. The V gene's germline CDR1 is SGHVS and CDR2 FQNEAQ.

In this sample, this clonotype turned up a few times. The chain recombines TRBV5-1 with TRBJ2-7, with D perhaps given as TRBD1 or TRBD2 (5 bases each). This CDR3 has 15 residues. Trimming removed 2 bases from V and 0 bases from J, with 12 bases in between. In germline, CDR1 is SGHRS, CDR2 YFSETQ. The CDR3 DNA reads as TGCGCCAGCAGCTTCCGGGACCCAAGCTCCTACGAGCAGTACTTC. Its protein is CASSFRDPSSYEQYF.

A few counts support this clonotype. This chain uses TRBV20-1 with TRBJ2-5; D call uncertain. With 2 bases removed from V and 5 bases from J, the gap between germline ends came to 12 bases. Germline-derived CDR1 and CDR2 are DFQATT and SNEGSKA (reference sequence). The CDR3 totals 13 residues. CDR3 sequence (DNA): TGCAGTGCTAGATTCTTAGCTCCGGAGACCCAGTACTTC. This encodes CSARFLAPETQYF.

This clonotype was picked up a small number of times. In nucleotides, the CDR3 is TGTGCCGGATACAGGGCACAACTGTCGAGATACGAGCAGTACTTC. Protein product: CAGYRAQLSRYEQYF. The gene calls are TRBV9 and TRBJ2-7; D possibly corresponds to TRBD1 (6 bases). Germline V gives CDR1 SGDLS, CDR2 YYNGEE. Between the trimmed V and J ends, which lost 10 bases and 4 bases, there was a span of 24 bases. The CDR3 contains 15 residues.

This clonotype was seen a few times. The rearrangement links TRBV20-1 to TRBJ2-7; TRBD2 agrees at 9 bases. Per germline, CDR1 DFQATT and CDR2 SNEGSKA (reference sequence). The CDR3 is 15 residues long. V lost 1 base to trimming and J lost 5 bases; unmatched junction nucleotides: 9. This CDR3 is CSARVWREGGDEQYF. The CDR3 DNA is TGCAGTGCTAGAGTGTGGCGGGAGGGTGGCGACGAGCAGTACTTC.

This clonotype has a handful of counts. V is TRBV7-9 and J is TRBJ2-1; D may be TRBD2 (7 bases). Germline values: CDR1 SEHNR, CDR2 FQNEAQ (reference sequence). V lost 2 bases to trimming and J lost 2 bases, with 13 bases between them. The length of the CDR3 is 16 residues. CDR3 residues: CASSLLVGGAYNEQFF. The DNA for the CDR3 is TGTGCCAGCAGCTTATTGGTAGGGGGGGCCTACAATGAGCAGTTCTTC.

The rearrangement joins TRBV7-8 to TRBJ1-2, with D possibly TRBD1 on 6 matching bases. With 0 bases removed from V and 2 bases from J, the gap between germline ends came to 10 bases. The germline V gene has CDR1 SGHVS and CDR2 FQNEAQ. The CDR3 extends over 15 amino acids. CDR3 in DNA: TGTGCCAGCAGCTTAGCTGACAGGAAAAACTATGGCTACACCTTC. Translating it yields CASSLADRKNYGYTF.

The CDR3, as DNA: TGCGCCAGCAGCCAAGAGTTAGGTAGGAACCAAGAGACCCAGTACTTC. Its protein is CASSQELGRNQETQYF. This sequence joins TRBV4-3 and TRBJ2-5; D gene ambiguous. This CDR3 is built from 16 residues. Trimming took 0 bases from V and 0 from J, leaving 11 bases between them. CDR1 and CDR2 from the germline V gene are LGHNA and YSLEER.

The chain recombines TRBV19 with TRBJ1-1; no clear D. Germline CDR1 is LNHDA and CDR2 is SQIVND (reference sequence). The CDR3 is made up of 11 amino acids. Trimming shortened V by 7 bases and J by 2 bases, and 5 bases separated the two germline ends. In DNA, the CDR3 is TGTGCCAGTACCAGCAACACTGAAGCTTTCTTT. Protein product: CASTSNTEAFF.

The V gene is TRBV30, the J gene TRBJ2-1; no definite D call. The germline V gene encodes CDR1 GTSNPN and CDR2 SVGIG (reference sequence). This CDR3 is 13 amino acids long. Trimming shortened V by 2 bases and J by 5 bases, and 10 bases separated the two germline ends. The CDR3 is CAWSKSRNNEQFF. CDR3 DNA: TGTGCCTGGAGTAAGTCTAGAAACAATGAGCAGTTCTTC.

J is TRBJ1-1 and V is TRBV4-1; 9 bases fit TRBD1. V was pared by 0 bases and J by 5 bases, with 10 bases of the junction left unmatched. Germline lookup yields CDR1 MGHRA and CDR2 YSYEKL. This CDR3 region has 17 residues. The CDR3 DNA follows: TGCGCCAGCAGCCAAGAATCCCCGGGACAGGGCCAAACTGAAGCTTTCTTT. Translating it yields CASSQESPGQGQTEAFF.